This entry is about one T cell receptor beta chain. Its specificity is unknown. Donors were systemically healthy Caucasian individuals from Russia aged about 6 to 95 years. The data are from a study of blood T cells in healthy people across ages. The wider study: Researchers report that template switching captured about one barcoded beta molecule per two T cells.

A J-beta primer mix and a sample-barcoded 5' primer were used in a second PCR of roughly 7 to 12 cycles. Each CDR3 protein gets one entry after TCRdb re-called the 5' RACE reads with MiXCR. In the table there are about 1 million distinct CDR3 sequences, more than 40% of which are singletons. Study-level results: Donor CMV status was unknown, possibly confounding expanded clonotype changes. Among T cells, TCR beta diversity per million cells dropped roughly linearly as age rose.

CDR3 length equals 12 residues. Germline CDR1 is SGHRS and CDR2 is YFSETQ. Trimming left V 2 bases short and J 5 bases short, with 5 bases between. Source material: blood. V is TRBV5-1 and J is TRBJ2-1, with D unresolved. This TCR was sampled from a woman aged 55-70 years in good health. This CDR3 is CASSFANNEQFF. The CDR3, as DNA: TGCGCCAGCAGCTTCGCTAACAATGAGCAGTTCTTC.